Listed below are T cell receptor beta chains from one sample, sequenced in a study of identical twins. TCRdb processed the 5' RACE reads anew with MiXCR; each CDR3 protein has one entry. In the table there are hundreds of thousands of distinct CDR3 sequences, 8.6% of which are singletons. The same sample was also used in a study of yellow fever vaccine responses in identical twins.

The sample comprised PBMCs. Receptors originate from a woman aged 18-29 years in good health. Each CDR3 is given with its conserved first and last residue. D genes are given only for firm matches. Rows give clone size only sometimes, using once, few, many, or a class for an expanded clone.

DNA | CDR3 | J | D | size | V
TGTGCCAGCAGTAAGGAACCGGGGTACGAGCAGTACTTC | CASSKEPGYEQYF | TRBJ2-7 | . | few | TRBV6-6
TGTGCCAGCAGCTTTCAGGGGGCGCAGCAAGAGACCCAGTACTTC | CASSFQGAQQETQYF | TRBJ2-5 | TRBD1 | . | TRBV11-2
TGTGCCAGCAGACCCGGTGCAGGTGGGTGGACTGAAGCTTTCTTT | CASRPGAGGWTEAFF | TRBJ1-1 | . | . | TRBV6-1
TGTGCCACCAGCCACCGGGACAGGGGGCGTGAGACCCAGTACTTC | CATSHRDRGRETQYF | TRBJ2-5 | TRBD1 | . | TRBV24-1
TGTGCCAGCACCAGAGGACTAGCGGGAGGTTCCGGGGAGCTGTTTTTT | CASTRGLAGGSGELFF | TRBJ2-2 | TRBD2 | few | TRBV28
TGCAGTGCGCGGCCCCTAGCCAAAAACATTCAGTACTTC | CSARPLAKNIQYF | TRBJ2-4 | . | . | TRBV20-1
TGTGCCAGCAGAGTCCGGGACAGGGGAGAAGATACGCAGTATTTT | CASRVRDRGEDTQYF | TRBJ2-3 | TRBD1 | . | TRBV5-5
TGTGCCAGCAGTCGGACCTTGGGCTCCTACGAGCAGTACTTC | CASSRTLGSYEQYF | TRBJ2-7 | . | few | TRBV6-1
TGTGCCAGCAGTTCGCCGTTTGGGGCCAACGTCCTGACTTTC | CASSSPFGANVLTF | TRBJ2-6 | . | . | TRBV6-5
TGCAGTGCTAGCCAGCTAGCGGGCTACGAGCAGTACTTC | CSASQLAGYEQYF | TRBJ2-7 | TRBD2 | few | TRBV20-1
TGTGCCAGCAGCGGGGGGGAGGCGGGACCCGGGGATGAGCAGTTCTTC | CASSGGEAGPGDEQFF | TRBJ2-1 | . | . | TRBV21-1
TGTGCCAGCAGCCAAGATTCAAGCGGGAGGGCCCAAGTGGAGCAGTACTTC | CASSQDSSGRAQVEQYF | TRBJ2-7 | TRBD2 | . | TRBV3-1
TGTGCCAGCAGTTTATCCAGTCACTATGGCTACACCTTC | CASSLSSHYGYTF | TRBJ1-2 | . | . | TRBV27
TGTGCCAGCAGCGGGGGGGGGGAGGAGACCCAGTACTTC | CASSGGGEETQYF | TRBJ2-5 | TRBD2 | . | TRBV11-2
TGTGCCAGTTCCGGCCGACCCGTCGCCGAGCAGTACTTC | CASSGRPVAEQYF | TRBJ2-7 | . | few | TRBV12-3/TRBV12-4
TGTGCCAGCAGTAAAGAGAGAGGGACTAGCGGGGGGGCCGGGGAGACCCAGTACTTC | CASSKERGTSGGAGETQYF | TRBJ2-5 | TRBD2 | . | TRBV3-1
TGCAGTGCTAGAGTAACAGGGCAAAATCAGCCCCAGCATTTT | CSARVTGQNQPQHF | TRBJ1-5 | . | . | TRBV20-1
TGCGCCAGCAGCTTTGGGCGGACGGAAAACATTCAGTACTTC | CASSFGRTENIQYF | TRBJ2-4 | . | many | TRBV5-1
TGTGCCAGCAGCTTAGGAATGGGACTAGAAAATGAGCAGTTCTTC | CASSLGMGLENEQFF | TRBJ2-1 | TRBD2 | few | TRBV11-2
TGTGCCAGCAGGGCCGGGGGCAGGGGGGACAATGAGCAGTTCTTC | CASRAGGRGDNEQFF | TRBJ2-1 | . | . | TRBV28
TGTGCCATCAATAACAGGGGTAGCGATGAGCAGTTCTTC | CAINNRGSDEQFF | TRBJ2-1 | TRBD1 | . | TRBV10-3
TGCAGCGTGACGGACAGGGTGGGACTCTCCTACGAGCAGTACTTC | CSVTDRVGLSYEQYF | TRBJ2-7 | TRBD1 | . | TRBV29-1
TGTGCCAGCAGTTCCTCATCCGTGAGACGGGACTATGGCTACACCTTC | CASSSSSVRRDYGYTF | TRBJ1-2 | . | few | TRBV28